This T cell receptor beta chain stems from a study of blood T cell repertoires in COVID-19. About the research overall: Sources were T cells, B-cell-depleted T cells, or PBMCs; the material itself was cDNA or gDNA.

As handled by the study authors: Reference gene primer amplification yielded estimated nucleated cell counts. TCRdb's table, derived via immunoSEQ multiplex PCR, lists solely in-frame clones and lacks some. The D gene and trimming were derived from the DNA, and the V and J assignments and clone size from that table. The repertoire consists of approximately 120,000 clones, with around 80% occurring once and the leading ten covering less than 5%. V lost 6 bases to trimming and J lost 5 bases; unmatched junction nucleotides: 11. The germline gives CDR1 SGHKS, CDR2 YYEKEE (reference sequence). The CDR3 length is 14 residues.

This clonotype was obtained from a human donor in a cohort sampled during active or convalescent COVID-19. The rearrangement uses TRBV5-5 and TRBJ2-7, with 7 bases fitting TRBD1. The sequencing input was peripheral blood. The CDR3 reads CASTPFPDRDEQYF. As DNA, the CDR3 is TGTGCCAGCACCCCGTTTCCAGACAGGGACGAGCAGTACTTC.